This entry describes one TCR beta chain. Antigen specificity is unknown. The sample comes from a study of T-cell memory formation after mild COVID-19. Overall study context: TCR clusters largely stayed donor specific.

Germline V gives CDR1 SEHNR, CDR2 FQNEAQ (reference sequence). V was pared by 5 bases and J by 0 bases, with 10 bases between. CDR3 length: 15 residues. Study conclusions and caveats: Contracting CD8+ clones were enriched in EMRA, CD4+ mainly in CM and EM. Certain responding clones were present in pre-infection memory, suggesting participation of cross-reactive memory. Clones from the second wave (peaking day 37) had unconfirmed SARS-CoV-2 specificity.

TCRdb reanalysed the 5' RACE reads using MiXCR and keeps one entry per CDR3 protein. Of approximately 340,000 distinct CDR3 sequences in the sample, about an eighth were seen once. This chain joins TRBV7-9 and TRBJ2-2; possibly TRBD2 for D (6 bases). The source material was PBMCs or a T cell subset sorted from them (not recorded which). The receptor comes from a young man who had mild COVID-19 (a few samples of this study predate the infection). Cell type and time point are not known. CDR3 coding DNA: TGTGCCAGCAGCCAGGGACTTTCGAACACCGGGGAGCTGTTTTTT. This translates into CASSQGLSNTGELFF.